A single sample is the source of the 8 T cell receptor beta chains below, sequenced in a study of a mutant IDH1 vaccine in newly diagnosed glioma. Described time point: baseline, week 1 (first vaccination visit). Treatment described: pre-vaccination baseline after standard-of-care therapy. Sequencing was performed with immunoSEQ multiplex PCR; in TCRdb, only in-frame clones are kept and a portion is missing. The table has 75,000 to 100,000 clones, around nine tenths seen once. The specimen comprised PBMCs, sampled from a glioma patient treated with radiotherapy, temozolomide or both. Every receptor here comes from a woman between 45 and 60 years old with glioma.

The genes are TRBV27 and TRBJ2-7; 8 bases are a match to TRBD1. J was trimmed by 3 bases and V by 2 bases; bases with no gene match: 3. Germline CDR1 and CDR2: MNHEY and SMNVEV (reference sequence). This CDR3 has 14 residues. CDR3 sequence: CASSLADRGYEQYF. CDR3 DNA sequence: TGTGCCAGCAGTTTAGCCGACAGGGGCTACGAGCAGTACTTC.

The CDR3 DNA reads as TGTGCCAGCAGGGATACCCCGGGACAGGGTATCCACGAGCAGTACTTC. Its translation is CASRDTPGQGIHEQYF. The chain couples TRBV28 to TRBJ2-7; 9 positions agree with TRBD1. The germline V gene encodes CDR1 MDHEN and CDR2 SYDVKM. The CDR3 is 16 residues long. The J segment lost 5 bases and the V segment lost 6 bases, leaving 14 bases of the junction unmatched.

The chain links TRBV6-5 to TRBJ2-2, with TRBD1 matching 7 bases. V was clipped by 4 bases and J by 4 bases; unmatched bases: 6. The germline V gene encodes CDR1 MNHEY and CDR2 SVGAGI. The CDR3 covers 15 residues. The CDR3 nucleotides are TGTGCCAGCAGTTTCAGGGGACAGTCCACCGGGGAGCTGTTTTTT. Translating gives CASSFRGQSTGELFF.

The CDR3 protein is CASSILGNTEAFF. CDR3 nucleotides: TGTGCCAGTAGTATACTGGGGAACACTGAAGCTTTCTTT. The chain combines TRBV19 with TRBJ1-1, with D unclear. The CDR3 consists of 13 residues. Germline-derived CDR1 and CDR2 are LNHDA and SQIVND (reference sequence). The V end lost 2 bases, the J end lost 1 base, and 5 bases lay between the germline ends.

V is TRBV6-5 and J is TRBJ2-3; 8 bases are a match to TRBD2. The CDR3 loop spans 13 amino acids. V was pared by 5 bases and J by 5 bases, with 3 bases of the junction left unmatched. Germline values: CDR1 MNHEY, CDR2 SVGAGI. The CDR3 DNA is TGTGCCAGCAGTGGGACTAGGAAAGATACGCAGTATTTT. Protein product: CASSGTRKDTQYF.

This clone was observed once. V and J are TRBV27 and TRBJ2-4; D not resolved. CDR3 length: 11 amino acids. V was clipped by 3 bases and J by 8 bases, with 5 bases between them. Germline V gives CDR1 MNHEY, CDR2 SMNVEV (reference sequence). The CDR3 DNA reads TGTGCCAGCAGTTTCGGAGACATTCAGTACTTC. The encoded protein is CASSFGDIQYF.

The gene calls are TRBV6-6 and TRBJ2-1; D possibly corresponds to TRBD2 (6 bases). The CDR3 contains 13 residues. CDR1 and CDR2 (germline): MNHNY, SVGAGI (reference sequence). V gave up 0 bases and J gave up 8 bases, with 8 bases separating them. CDR3: CASSYSEGDEQFF. CDR3 sequence (DNA): TGTGCCAGCAGTTACTCGGAGGGCGATGAGCAGTTCTTC.

The chain joins TRBV2 to TRBJ2-2; unclear D gene. CDR1 and CDR2 (germline): SNHLY, FYNNEI. The V and J ends lost 8 bases and 6 bases respectively, with 10 bases between them. This CDR3 spans 12 amino acids. In DNA, the CDR3 is TGTGCCAGCGATGGCCCAGCCGGGGAGCTGTTTTTT. Encoded protein: CASDGPAGELFF.